Shown below are 15 T cell receptor beta chains from a single sample sequenced in a study of blood T cell repertoires in COVID-19. The method was immunoSEQ multiplex PCR; TCRdb's version includes in-frame clones alone and lacks a portion of them. The data show approximately 92,000 clones, roughly 87% seen once. Sequenced sample: peripheral blood. The receptors were sampled from a woman in her sixties or seventies with COVID-19, enrolled during active disease.

The chain joins TRBV24-1 to TRBJ1-2; a weak D match, TRBD1 (5 bases). V lost 4 bases and J 2 bases, leaving 10 bases between the germline ends. CDR3 length: 14 residues. Looked up from germline, CDR1 is KGHDR and CDR2 is SFDVKD. In nucleotides, the CDR3 is TGTGCCACCAGTGACCCGACAGTAAACTATGGCTACACCTTC. Amino acid sequence: CATSDPTVNYGYTF.

The CDR3 nucleotides are TGTGCCAGCAGCTCCCGGCAGGCCTACGAGCAGTACTTC. This translates into CASSSRQAYEQYF. This chain uses TRBV5-8 with TRBJ2-7; D unclear. V shed 3 bases and J shed 2 bases, with 9 bases lying between them. This CDR3 has 13 amino acids. Germline CDR1 and CDR2: SGHTS and YDEGEE.

Details on this clone: At one end, the junction sequence differs from germline, possibly due to a read error. The chain links TRBV2 to TRBJ2-5, with 11 nucleotides matching TRBD2. The CDR3 is made up of 15 amino acids. Germline CDR1 and CDR2: SNHLY and FYNNEI. The DNA of the CDR3 is TGTGCCAGCAGAGAAGGACTAGCGGGCCTGGAGACCCAGTACTTC. Residues: CASREGLAGLETQYF.

The chain couples TRBV5-1 to TRBJ2-7, with 11 nucleotides matching TRBD2. Unmatched junction bases numbered 12, after V lost 4 bases and J lost 0 bases. Germline loops: CDR1 SGHRS, CDR2 YFSETQ. This CDR3 is 18 amino acids long. The CDR3 reads CASSRNSVAGGSSYEQYF. Written as DNA, the CDR3 is TGCGCCAGCAGCAGAAATTCAGTAGCGGGGGGGAGCTCCTACGAGCAGTACTTC.

V and J are TRBV7-9 and TRBJ2-5; D ambiguous. The CDR3 length is 12 residues. Germline V gene sequence: CDR1 SEHNR, CDR2 FQNEAQ (reference sequence). The V end lost 6 bases, the J end lost 5 bases, and 10 bases lay between the germline ends. The CDR3 is CASRALDETQYF. In DNA form, the CDR3 reads TGTGCCAGCAGGGCCCTCGATGAGACCCAGTACTTC.

This sequence joins TRBV15 and TRBJ1-2; 10 nucleotides line up with TRBD1. The CDR3 covers 16 residues. The germline V gene has CDR1 LNHNV and CDR2 YYDKDF (reference sequence). J gave up 5 bases and V 1 base, and 7 bases lay outside the gene matches. Here the CDR3 DNA reads TGTGCCACCAGCAGAGCGGTTGGGACAGGGGCGTATGGCTACACCTTC. Translating it yields CATSRAVGTGAYGYTF.

There are a few counts of this clone. The chain links TRBV6-5 to TRBJ1-4, with 7 bases aligning to TRBD1. This CDR3 spans 13 amino acids. V dropped 0 bases and J dropped 8; count of bases not matched to a gene: 0. The germline V gene has CDR1 MNHEY and CDR2 SVGAGI. CDR3 in DNA: TGTGCCAGCAGTTACTCGACAGGGGAAAAACTGTTTTTT. It specifies CASSYSTGEKLFF.

This chain links TRBV4-3 with TRBJ1-2, with TRBD1 as a possible D gene (5 bases). In germline, CDR1 is LGHNA, CDR2 YSLEER. CDR3 length equals 13 residues. The germline V and J ends were trimmed by 1 base and 4 bases, with 7 bases remaining between them. In DNA, the CDR3 is TGCGCCAGCAGCCAAGTAGGGGTCTATGGCTACACCTTC. Translated, it gives CASSQVGVYGYTF.

This chain uses TRBV6-5 with TRBJ1-1; D gene unclear. Looked up from germline, CDR1 is MNHEY and CDR2 is SVGAGI. The CDR3 totals 10 residues. The CDR3 loop is CASLAAEAFF. CDR3 DNA: TGTGCTAGCCTGGCAGCTGAAGCTTTCTTT.

The chain carries TRBV6-5 and TRBJ1-1; 9 positions match TRBD1. The J segment lost 1 base and the V segment lost 7 bases, leaving 4 bases of the junction unmatched. CDR3 size: 14 residues. CDR1 is MNHEY, CDR2 SVGAGI, per germline. The CDR3 DNA reads TGTGCCAGCATTACGGGACAGGGGAACACTGAAGCTTTCTTT. Translated, it gives CASITGQGNTEAFF.

The gene calls are TRBV5-4 and TRBJ1-4; 7 bases map to TRBD1. J lost 1 base, V lost 0 bases, and 0 bases had no gene match. The CDR3 is 15 residues long. The germline gives CDR1 SGHNT, CDR2 YYREEE (reference sequence). CDR3 residues: CASSLGQGTNEKLFF. CDR3 bases: TGTGCCAGCAGCTTGGGACAGGGAACTAATGAAAAACTGTTTTTT.

The V gene is TRBV18, the J gene TRBJ2-7; TRBD1 might be the D (6 bases). Germline values: CDR1 KGHSH, CDR2 LQKENI. This CDR3 spans 15 amino acids. The V and J ends lost 3 bases and 0 bases respectively, with 12 bases between them. The CDR3 nucleotides are TGTGCCAGCTCACCTCAGACAGGCCTCTCCTACGAGCAGTACTTC. Translation gives CASSPQTGLSYEQYF. Based on the CDR3 plus reference TRBV18 and TRBJ2-7, the full variable domain is NAGVMQNPRHLVRRRGQEARLRCSPMKGHSHVYWYRQLPEEGLKFMVYLQKENIIDESGMPKERFSAEFPKEGPSILRIQQVVRGDSAAYFCASSPQTGLSYEQYFGPGTRLTVT.

The chain uses TRBV4-2 and TRBJ2-7; TRBD1 is a possible D gene (5 bases). CDR1 and CDR2 from the germline V gene are LGHNA and YNFKEQ. Trimming cost V 0 bases and J 2 bases, with 8 bases left between them. The CDR3 consists of 14 residues. In nucleotides, the CDR3 is TGTGCCAGCAGCCAAGATCAGGGTACCTACGAGCAGTACTTC. Protein product: CASSQDQGTYEQYF.

V and J are TRBV2 and TRBJ1-2, with 7 bases matching TRBD1. V gave up 4 bases and J gave up 8 bases; unmatched junction bases: 13. CDR1 is SNHLY and CDR2 is FYNNEI in the germline V gene. CDR3 length: 15 amino acids. Here the CDR3 DNA reads TGTGCCAGCAGTGGATTTGAACAGGGGTCGATCGGCTACACCTTC. Protein: CASSGFEQGSIGYTF.

This clone was observed once. V and J are TRBV7-2 and TRBJ2-7; TRBD1 might be the D (5 bases). Trimming pared 3 bases from V and 2 bases from J, leaving 11 bases between. The CDR3 has 14 amino acids. The germline CDR1 and CDR2 sequences are SGHTA and FQGNSA. CDR3 DNA: TGTGCCAGCAGCTTTGCGACAGATACCTACGAGCAGTACTTC. As protein: CASSFATDTYEQYF.